The rows below give T cell receptor beta chains drawn from one sample of a study of blood T cell repertoires in COVID-19. Profiling relied on immunoSEQ multiplex PCR, and the TCRdb table lists in-frame clones only, not all of them. The sample includes about 140,000 clones, approximately 90% of them seen just once. What was sequenced was peripheral blood. The receptors here all came from an elderly woman with acute or convalescent COVID-19. Each CDR3 is given with its conserved first and last residue. D genes are given only for firm matches. Clone size, where shown, is once, few, many, or a class for clones that have expanded.

V: TRBV5-5; size: .; D: TRBD1; J: TRBJ2-7; DNA: TGTGCCAGCAGCTTAGGACAGGGGGCATACGAGCAGTACTTC; CDR3: CASSLGQGAYEQYF
V: TRBV7-8; size: .; D: TRBD2; J: TRBJ2-1; DNA: TGTGCCAGCAGCTTACAGGGTAGCGGGGGGTACAATGAGCAGTTCTTC; CDR3: CASSLQGSGGYNEQFF
V: TRBV7-9; size: .; D: TRBD1; J: TRBJ1-4; DNA: TGTGCCAGCAGCTCCTGGACAGGGCCAACTAATGAAAAACTGTTTTTT; CDR3: CASSSWTGPTNEKLFF
V: TRBV6-5; size: .; D: .; J: TRBJ1-2; DNA: TGTGCCAGCAGTTACAATCGGGGGTCTGGCTACACCTTC; CDR3: CASSYNRGSGYTF
V: TRBV3-1/TRBV3-2; size: .; D: .; J: TRBJ1-1; DNA: TGTGCCAGCAGCCCCAGTGGGAGGTACACTGAAGCTTTCTTT; CDR3: CASSPSGRYTEAFF
V: TRBV24-1; size: .; D: TRBD2; J: TRBJ2-3; DNA: TGTGCCACCAGTGAAGCGGGAAGTTCAGATACGCAGTATTTT; CDR3: CATSEAGSSDTQYF
V: TRBV5-1; size: .; D: TRBD1; J: TRBJ1-1; DNA: TGCGCCAGCAGCTTGGAGAGGACAGGGTTGGGCACTGAAGCTTTCTTT; CDR3: CASSLERTGLGTEAFF
V: TRBV11-3; size: .; D: .; J: TRBJ1-1; DNA: TGTGCCAGCAGCTCTCACTTGAACACTGAAGCTTTCTTT; CDR3: CASSSHLNTEAFF
V: TRBV19; size: .; D: TRBD1; J: TRBJ1-1; DNA: TGTGCCAGTAGTTCGCCCCCAGGGGGCTTGAACACTGAAGCTTTCTTT; CDR3: CASSSPPGGLNTEAFF
V: TRBV28; size: .; D: TRBD1; J: TRBJ1-2; DNA: TGTGCCAGCAGTCTACAGGGGTACTATGGCTACACCTTC; CDR3: CASSLQGYYGYTF
V: TRBV5-1; size: .; D: .; J: TRBJ1-5; DNA: TGCGCCAGCAGCTCAGACTTCAGTATTTTGAGCAATCAGCCCCAGCATTTT; CDR3: CASSSDFSILSNQPQHF
V: TRBV6-5; size: few; D: TRBD2; J: TRBJ2-7; DNA: TGTGCCAGCGGCGGGGGGGGGTACGAGCAGTACTTC; CDR3: CASGGGGYEQYF
V: TRBV3-1/TRBV3-2; size: .; D: .; J: TRBJ2-5; DNA: TGTGCCAGCAGCCAAGAGCGAGAGACCCAGTACTTC; CDR3: CASSQERETQYF
V: TRBV5-4; size: once; D: .; J: TRBJ1-4; DNA: TGTGCCAGCAGCTTAAAAGGGACTTTGGGTGAAAAACTGTTTTTT; CDR3: CASSLKGTLGEKLFF
V: TRBV2; size: .; D: TRBD1; J: TRBJ1-4; DNA: TGTGCCAGCAGATTACAGGGGGCAACTAATGAAAAACTGTTTTTT; CDR3: CASRLQGATNEKLFF
V: TRBV9; size: .; D: TRBD2; J: TRBJ2-5; DNA: TGTGCCAGCAGCCTACCTTTGCGACTAGCGGACTTC; CDR3: CASSLPLRLADF
V: TRBV7-6; size: .; D: TRBD1; J: TRBJ2-7; DNA: TGTGCCAGCAGCTTAGCGGGACAGTCCGAGCAGTACTTC; CDR3: CASSLAGQSEQYF
V: TRBV29-1; size: .; D: .; J: TRBJ2-3; DNA: TGCAGCGTTGAAATCGGGGATACGCAGTATTTT; CDR3: CSVEIGDTQYF
V: TRBV19; size: .; D: TRBD1; J: TRBJ1-5; DNA: TGTGCCAGTAGTGCCGGGACAGCAAACAATCAGCCCCAGCATTTT; CDR3: CASSAGTANNQPQHF
V: TRBV7-3; size: .; D: TRBD2; J: TRBJ2-3; DNA: TGTGCCAGCAGCTTCCTCGGGGGGGATACGCAGTATTTT; CDR3: CASSFLGGDTQYF
V: TRBV27; size: once; D: .; J: TRBJ1-2; DNA: TGTGCCAGCAGTTTATTCAGGCAGGGAGGCGGCTACACCTTC; CDR3: CASSLFRQGGGYTF
V: TRBV7-9; size: few; D: .; J: TRBJ1-1; DNA: TGTGCCAGCAGCTTCAGGGGCTTTACTGAAGCTTTCTTT; CDR3: CASSFRGFTEAFF
V: TRBV19; size: few; D: .; J: TRBJ1-5; DNA: TGTGCCAGTAGCGCCCGGTCAGGGTTACATCAGCCCCAGCATTTT; CDR3: CASSARSGLHQPQHF
V: TRBV19; size: .; D: TRBD1; J: TRBJ1-4; DNA: TGTGCCAGTTCCCGGGACAGAGCTAATGAAAAACTGTTTTTT; CDR3: CASSRDRANEKLFF
V: TRBV4-2; size: .; D: .; J: TRBJ1-6; DNA: TGTGCCAGCAGCCAAGACCGAGATTCAGGGATCTCACCCCTCCACTTT; CDR3: CASSQDRDSGISPLHF
V: TRBV10-1; size: once; D: .; J: TRBJ2-1; DNA: TGCGCCAGCAGACCCCCCGACCGGGACATCCGATACAATGAGCAGTTCTTC; CDR3: CASRPPDRDIRYNEQFF
V: TRBV11-2; size: .; D: TRBD2; J: TRBJ2-7; DNA: TGTGCCAGCAGCTACCGGACTAGCGGGGGGTACTTC; CDR3: CASSYRTSGGYF
V: TRBV2; size: .; D: .; J: TRBJ1-2; DNA: TGTGCCAGCAGTGAACAGGGGTCGCCCTATGGCTACACCTTC; CDR3: CASSEQGSPYGYTF
V: TRBV9; size: .; D: .; J: TRBJ2-3; DNA: TGTGCCAGCAGCGTAGGGAACAGGGCGGGCGGTACGCAGTATTTT; CDR3: CASSVGNRAGGTQYF
V: TRBV28; size: .; D: .; J: TRBJ2-5; DNA: TGTGCCAGCAGTTTATCAGGCCGGGGGACTCTCCAAGAGACCCAGTACTTC; CDR3: CASSLSGRGTLQETQYF
V: TRBV27; size: .; D: .; J: TRBJ1-1; DNA: TGTGCCAGCAGTTTAAACACAGGGATGAACACTGAAGCTTTCTTT; CDR3: CASSLNTGMNTEAFF
V: TRBV3-1/TRBV3-2; size: .; D: TRBD1; J: TRBJ1-4; DNA: TGTGCCAGCAGCCAGACAGGGGGGATAAATGAAAAACTGTTTTTT; CDR3: CASSQTGGINEKLFF
V: TRBV3-1/TRBV3-2; size: .; D: TRBD1; J: TRBJ1-3; DNA: TGTGCCAGCAGCCCGCGGACAGGGATAGGAAACACCATATATTTT; CDR3: CASSPRTGIGNTIYF
V: TRBV7-9; size: .; D: TRBD1; J: TRBJ1-1; DNA: TGTGCCAGCGGAGACAGGGGAGCCCCTGAAGCTTTCTTT; CDR3: CASGDRGAPEAFF
V: TRBV5-1; size: .; D: TRBD2; J: TRBJ2-5; DNA: TGCGCCAGCAGCACACTAGCGGGGGAGCTCGGGGAGACCCAGTACTTC; CDR3: CASSTLAGELGETQYF
V: TRBV30; size: .; D: .; J: TRBJ2-5; DNA: TGTGCCTGGAGTGTAGGAGGCGAGACCCAGTACTTC; CDR3: CAWSVGGETQYF
V: TRBV5-4; size: .; D: .; J: TRBJ1-1; DNA: TGTGCCAACAGCTCCCGGGACTTCACTGAAGCTTTCTTT; CDR3: CANSSRDFTEAFF
V: TRBV7-9; size: once; D: .; J: TRBJ2-2; DNA: TGTGCCGGTGCAGGGTTTAGGAACACCGGGGAGCTGTTTTTT; CDR3: CAGAGFRNTGELFF
V: TRBV2; size: .; D: .; J: TRBJ2-7; DNA: TGTGCCAGCAGTGAGTCAGTGGAGCAGTACTTC; CDR3: CASSESVEQYF
V: TRBV18; size: .; D: TRBD1; J: TRBJ1-1; DNA: TGTGCCAGCTCACCATTATCAGGGGGAAACACTGAAGCTTTCTTT; CDR3: CASSPLSGGNTEAFF
V: TRBV18; size: .; D: .; J: TRBJ2-6; DNA: TGTGCCAGCTCGCAACTGATCTCTGGGGCCAACGTCCTGACTTTC; CDR3: CASSQLISGANVLTF
V: TRBV7-2; size: .; D: .; J: TRBJ1-1; DNA: TGTGCCAGCAGCTTAAGATGGGGCAGCACTGAAGCTTTCTTT; CDR3: CASSLRWGSTEAFF
V: TRBV7-2; size: .; D: .; J: TRBJ2-2; DNA: TGTGCCAGCAGCTTAGTTCCGGTTGCGAACACCGGGGAGCTGTTTTTT; CDR3: CASSLVPVANTGELFF
V: TRBV12-3/TRBV12-4; size: .; D: .; J: TRBJ1-2; DNA: TGTGCCAGCAAGGGGTCGCGGGGTTACACCTTC; CDR3: CASKGSRGYTF
V: TRBV9; size: .; D: .; J: TRBJ2-1; DNA: TGTGCCAGCAGCCCTCGAGACAGAAAGTTCTCCTACAATGAGCAGTTCTTC; CDR3: CASSPRDRKFSYNEQFF
V: TRBV18; size: .; D: TRBD1; J: TRBJ1-3; DNA: TGTGCCAGCTCACCAGAAGCGACAGGGACTGGAAACACCATATATTTT; CDR3: CASSPEATGTGNTIYF
V: TRBV25-1; size: .; D: TRBD2; J: TRBJ2-4; DNA: TGTGCCAGCAGGACTAGCGGGGGGGATATTCAGTACTTC; CDR3: CASRTSGGDIQYF
V: TRBV4-3; size: .; D: .; J: TRBJ2-2; DNA: TGCGCCAGCAGCCAAGATTTGAGGGAAAACACCGGGGAGCTGTTTTTT; CDR3: CASSQDLRENTGELFF
V: TRBV10-3; size: .; D: TRBD1; J: TRBJ2-2; DNA: TGTGCCATCAGGCCCGGGACAGGGAGGCCCCCTGGGGACACCGGGGAGCTGTTTTTT; CDR3: CAIRPGTGRPPGDTGELFF
V: TRBV19; size: .; D: TRBD1; J: TRBJ1-2; DNA: TGTGCCAGCATTGGCCGGGACAGGGGACTCGGCTACACCTTC; CDR3: CASIGRDRGLGYTF
V: TRBV3-1/TRBV3-2; size: .; D: .; J: TRBJ2-3; DNA: TGTGCCAGCAGCCCTCCAGGGGAGAGGGATACGCAGTATTTT; CDR3: CASSPPGERDTQYF
V: TRBV6-5; size: .; D: .; J: TRBJ1-5; DNA: TGTGCCAGCAGCCGATCGGCGGGAGGGAATCAGCCCCAGCATTTT; CDR3: CASSRSAGGNQPQHF
V: TRBV11-2; size: .; D: .; J: TRBJ2-2; DNA: TGTGCCAGCAGCTGGAGCGACTATTTTGCCGGGGAGCTGTTTTTT; CDR3: CASSWSDYFAGELFF
V: TRBV5-6; size: .; D: .; J: TRBJ1-1; DNA: TGTGCCAGCAGCTTGGATCAGATGAACACTGAAGCTTTCTTT; CDR3: CASSLDQMNTEAFF
V: TRBV29-1; size: .; D: .; J: TRBJ2-1; DNA: TGCAGCGTTGAAGAGACGGACTTTAATGAGCAGTTCTTC; CDR3: CSVEETDFNEQFF